The 10 T cell receptor beta chains given below trace back to one sample, sequenced in a study of blood T cell repertoires in COVID-19. Profiled with immunoSEQ multiplex PCR; TCRdb holds only in-frame clones, not every one. This repertoire shows a few hundred thousand clones, 70% to 90% found once; its top ten account for 6.4%. Sequencing was performed on peripheral blood. The receptors shown here come from a young man who had recovered from COVID-19.

V gene TRBV7-9 combines with J gene TRBJ2-1; 10 bases are shared with TRBD1. V was clipped by 5 bases and J by 5 bases; unmatched bases: 6. This CDR3 has 15 amino acids. The V gene's germline CDR1 is SEHNR and CDR2 FQNEAQ (reference sequence). The CDR3 reads CASSQGTGVNNEQFF. CDR3 in DNA: TGTGCCAGCAGCCAGGGGACAGGGGTGAACAATGAGCAGTTCTTC.

The chain combines TRBV15 with TRBJ1-2; TRBD1 matches at 10 bases. There are 15 residues in the CDR3. Germline trimming cut 1 base from V and 8 bases from J; bases unmatched to any gene: 7. CDR1 is LNHNV and CDR2 is YYDKDF in the germline V gene (reference sequence). DNA of the CDR3: TGTGCCACCAGCAGAGCCGACAGGGGGCGCAACGGCTACACCTTC. Protein product: CATSRADRGRNGYTF. Full variable domain (outside the CDR3, taken from reference TRBV15 and TRBJ1-2): DAMVIQNPRYQVTQFGKPVTLSCSQTLNHNVMYWYQQKSSQAPKLLFHYYDKDFNNEADTPDNFQSRRPNTSFCFLDIRSPGLGDTAMYLCATSRADRGRNGYTFGSGTRLTVV.

The chain recombines TRBV4-1 with TRBJ2-1; D may be TRBD1 (6 bases). Germline V gives CDR1 MGHRA, CDR2 YSYEKL. The CDR3 is made up of 15 amino acids. With 1 base removed from V and 7 bases from J, the gap between germline ends came to 14 bases. For the CDR3, the DNA is TGCGCCAGCAGCCAAGGGCAGGGGTTGGGGAATGAGCAGTTCTTC. This encodes CASSQGQGLGNEQFF.

The chain recombines TRBV10-2 with TRBJ2-7, with TRBD1 matching 7 bases. Losses at the gene ends were 4 bases for V and 2 bases for J; bases not matched to a gene: 5. Germline assignment: CDR1 WSHSY and CDR2 SAAADI. The CDR3 loop spans 14 amino acids. For the CDR3, the DNA is TGCGCCAGCAGTGTTTCGGGACAGCCCTACGAGCAGTACTTC. Amino acid sequence: CASSVSGQPYEQYF.

The chain uses TRBV10-3 and TRBJ2-3; D may be TRBD1 (6 bases). The germline V and J ends were trimmed by 10 bases and 3 bases, with 14 bases remaining between them. Per germline, CDR1 ENHRY and CDR2 SYGVKD. This CDR3 has 13 residues. CDR3 sequence (DNA): TGTGCCACCCTCAGGGGTGGGACAGATACGCAGTATTTT. It encodes CATLRGGTDTQYF.

The chain couples TRBV6-2 or TRBV6-3 to TRBJ2-7; D is perhaps TRBD2 (5 bases). This CDR3 has 14 amino acids. Germline CDR1 reads MNHEY; CDR2 reads SVGEGT. The V gene lost 5 bases and the J gene lost 2 bases, with 13 bases spanning the gap. CDR3 amino acids: CASSRTGMAYEQYF. For the CDR3, the DNA is TGTGCCAGCAGTCGAACGGGGATGGCCTACGAGCAGTACTTC.

V gene TRBV28 combines with J gene TRBJ2-3; 9 nucleotides align to TRBD2. The CDR3 extends over 14 amino acids. CDR1 is MDHEN, CDR2 SYDVKM, per germline. Losses at the gene ends were 2 bases for V and 3 bases for J; bases not matched to a gene: 0. In nucleotides, the CDR3 is TGTGCCAGCAGTTTAAGCGGGAGGACAGATACGCAGTATTTT. Encoded protein: CASSLSGRTDTQYF.

The rearrangement uses TRBV7-9 and TRBJ2-3, with 7 positions matching TRBD2. CDR1 and CDR2 from the germline V gene are SEHNR and FQNEAQ (reference sequence). This CDR3 has 14 amino acids. Losses at the gene ends were 5 bases for V and 3 bases for J; bases not matched to a gene: 5. CDR3 nucleotides: TGTGCCAGCAGCCTGGGAGGGGAAACAGATACGCAGTATTTT. Translation: CASSLGGETDTQYF.

This clone was counted between two and nine times. The chain joins TRBV7-9 to TRBJ2-7; D possibly corresponds to TRBD1 (6 bases). V was pared by 5 bases and J by 3 bases, with 20 bases between. This CDR3 has 16 residues. Per the germline V gene, CDR1 is SEHNR and CDR2 is FQNEAQ (reference sequence). As DNA, the CDR3 is TGTGCCAGCAGCCCTCCTTCCGGGACAAGCCTCTACGAGCAGTACTTC. Translating it yields CASSPPSGTSLYEQYF.

V is TRBV6-4 and J is TRBJ2-3, with 7 bases lining up with TRBD2. Germline V gives CDR1 MRHNA, CDR2 SNTAGT. V lost 2 bases, J lost 1 base, and 3 bases stayed unmatched. The CDR3 length is 15 residues. The CDR3 loop is CASSDGGGGTDTQYF. The CDR3 DNA is TGTGCCAGCAGTGACGGCGGGGGTGGCACAGATACGCAGTATTTT.